This record looks at one TCR beta chain sequence and its context. The data are from a study of cytomegalovirus exposure and HLA in healthy donors. 60 Vbeta and 13 Jbeta primers were used in PCR. Data came from immunoSEQ multiplex PCR; TCRdb stores just in-frame clones and leaves some out. The sample includes more than 100,000 clones, 82% of them seen just once. The V gene end was trimmed by 5 bases and the J gene end by 5 bases; junction bases not matched to a gene: 8. Looked up from germline, CDR1 is SGHRS and CDR2 is YFSETQ. This CDR3 spans 14 amino acids. The specimen was PBMCs. V usage is TRBV5-1 and J usage is TRBJ2-7, with TRBD2 identical over 9 bases. The source is a woman aged 50 to 60 in good health and CMV-seropositive. The CDR3 nucleotides read TGCGCCAGCAGTTCCCTAGCGGGATCAGACGAGCAGTACTTC. This gives the protein CASSSLAGSDEQYF.